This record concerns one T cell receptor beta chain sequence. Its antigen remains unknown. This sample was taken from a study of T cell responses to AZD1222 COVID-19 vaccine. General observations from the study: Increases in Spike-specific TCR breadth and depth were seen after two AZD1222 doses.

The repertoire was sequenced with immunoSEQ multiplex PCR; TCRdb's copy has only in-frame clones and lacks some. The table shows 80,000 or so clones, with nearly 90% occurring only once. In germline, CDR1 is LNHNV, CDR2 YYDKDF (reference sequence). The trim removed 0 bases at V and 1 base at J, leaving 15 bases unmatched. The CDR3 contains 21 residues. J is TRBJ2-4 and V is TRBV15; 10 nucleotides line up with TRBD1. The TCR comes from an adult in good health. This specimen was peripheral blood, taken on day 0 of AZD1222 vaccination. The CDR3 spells CATSRDKWKDRGGSAKNIQYF. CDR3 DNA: TGTGCCACCAGCAGAGATAAATGGAAGGACAGGGGGGGATCGGCCAAAAACATTCAGTACTTC.